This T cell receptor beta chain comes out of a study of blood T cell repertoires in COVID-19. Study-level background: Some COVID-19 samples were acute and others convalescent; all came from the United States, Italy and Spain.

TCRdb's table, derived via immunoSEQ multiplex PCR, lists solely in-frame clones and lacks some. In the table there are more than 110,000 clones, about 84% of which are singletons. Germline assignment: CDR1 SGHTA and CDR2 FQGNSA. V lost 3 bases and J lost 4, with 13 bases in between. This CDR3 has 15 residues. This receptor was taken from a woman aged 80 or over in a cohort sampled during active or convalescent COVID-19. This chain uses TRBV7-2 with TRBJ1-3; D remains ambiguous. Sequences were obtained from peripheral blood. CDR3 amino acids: CASSLGPARGNTIYF. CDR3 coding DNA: TGTGCCAGCAGCTTGGGCCCCGCTCGCGGAAACACCATATATTTT.